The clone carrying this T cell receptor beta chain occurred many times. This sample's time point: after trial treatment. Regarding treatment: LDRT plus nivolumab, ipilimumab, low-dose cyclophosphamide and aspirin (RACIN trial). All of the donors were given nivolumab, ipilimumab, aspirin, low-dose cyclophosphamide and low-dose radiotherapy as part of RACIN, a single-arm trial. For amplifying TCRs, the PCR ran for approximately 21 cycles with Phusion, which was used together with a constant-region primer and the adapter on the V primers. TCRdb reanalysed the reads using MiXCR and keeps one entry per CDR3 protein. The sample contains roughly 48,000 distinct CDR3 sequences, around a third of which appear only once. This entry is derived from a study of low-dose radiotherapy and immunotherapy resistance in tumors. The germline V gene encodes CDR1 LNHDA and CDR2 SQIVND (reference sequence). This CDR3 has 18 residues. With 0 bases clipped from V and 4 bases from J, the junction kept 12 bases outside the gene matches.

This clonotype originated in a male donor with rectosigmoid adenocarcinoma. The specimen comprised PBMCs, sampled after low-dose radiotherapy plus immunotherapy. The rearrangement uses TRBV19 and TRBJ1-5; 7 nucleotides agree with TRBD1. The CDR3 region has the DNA TGTGCCAGTAGTATAGACCTACCCGACAGGGAAGGTAATCAGCCCCAGCATTTT. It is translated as CASSIDLPDREGNQPQHF.